Listed below are T cell receptor beta chains from one sample, sequenced in a study of blood T cell repertoires in COVID-19. Clones were sequenced by immunoSEQ multiplex PCR, and TCRdb holds only the in-frame ones, with some missing. Altogether a few hundred thousand clones are present, approximately 84% being singletons, with the ten largest covering approximately 2.9%. Sequencing input: peripheral blood. These receptor sequences come from a young woman who had recovered from COVID-19. Each CDR3 is given without its conserved first and last residue.

V: TRBV18; J: TRBJ2-1; CDR3: ASDPSGRPYNEQF
V: TRBV25-1; J: TRBJ1-2; CDR3: ASREGASFDGYT
V: TRBV9; J: TRBJ1-2; CDR3: ASSPEDGYT
V: TRBV24-1; J: TRBJ1-2; CDR3: ATSDSGAVYGNYGYT
V: TRBV12-3/TRBV12-4; J: TRBJ2-7; CDR3: ASSLGGLDEQY
V: TRBV5-6; J: TRBJ2-7; CDR3: ASSAGLAGVTYEQY
V: TRBV7-8; J: TRBJ1-1; CDR3: ASSLTDRDTEAF
V: TRBV6-5; J: TRBJ2-3; CDR3: ASPRGREGPDTQY
V: TRBV30; J: TRBJ2-1; CDR3: AWSFSTGYNEQF
V: TRBV28; J: TRBJ1-1; CDR3: ASSFLGTGPTEAF
V: TRBV19; J: TRBJ1-1; CDR3: ASSRQGMNTEAF
V: TRBV2; J: TRBJ1-3; CDR3: ASSEIADSVGNTIY
V: TRBV11-2; J: TRBJ1-1; CDR3: ASSSGGTGAMNTEAF
V: TRBV3-1/TRBV3-2; J: TRBJ2-2; CDR3: ASSLRGASGRSGGELF
V: TRBV7-9; J: TRBJ1-5; CDR3: ACTQGNSNQPQH